The 20 T cell receptor beta chains below were found in one sample sequenced in a study of regulatory T cells in long-lasting Graves disease. Time point of the sample: newly diagnosed GD, antithyroid drugs for less than 3 months. PBMC RNA was the source of the TCR library. Sequencing libraries for TCR beta were prepared with iRepertoire HTBI primers and Arm-PCR of CDR3 regions. In TCRdb, the multiplex PCR reads were re-called with MiXCR into one record per CDR3 protein. The sample contains about 210,000 distinct CDR3 sequences, about 19% of which appear only once. The same data also contributed to another study, on T cells in Graves' hyperthyroidism and ophthalmopathy.

Sequenced material: peripheral blood mononuclear cells (PBMCs), taken at new diagnosis, from a patient treated with antithyroid drugs. All receptors derive from a woman in her 30s with Graves disease.

This clonotype came up many times. The chain uses TRBV11-3 and TRBJ2-3, with a tentative D call TRBD1 (5 bases). The germline CDR1 and CDR2 sequences are SGHNT and YENEEA. V was pared by 2 bases and J by 5 bases, with 11 bases between. There are 14 residues in the CDR3. CDR3 amino acids: CASSLRGQVDTQYF. In DNA, the CDR3 is TGTGCCAGCAGCTTAAGGGGTCAGGTAGATACGCAGTATTTT.

This clonotype has a count of ten or more. The CDR3 loop reads CASSIYPPDSGFNTEAFF. The CDR3, as DNA: TGTGCCAGTAGTATCTACCCCCCGGACAGCGGTTTTAACACTGAAGCTTTCTTT. This sequence joins TRBV19 and TRBJ1-1; a weak D match, TRBD1 (6 bases). The V end was cut by 3 bases, the J end by 2 bases, with 22 bases between. The CDR3 spans 18 residues. Per the germline V gene, CDR1 is LNHDA and CDR2 is SQIVND (reference sequence).

A note on this clonotype: A single base separates this from a much larger clone, so it may be a read error. In DNA, the CDR3 is TGTGCCAGCAGCAAGGGGGGACAGGGGGAAAACTACGAGCAGTACTTC. Residues: CASSKGGQGENYEQYF. The chain is built from TRBV27 and TRBJ2-7; TRBD1 agrees at 11 bases. Germline V gives CDR1 MNHEY, CDR2 SMNVEV (reference sequence). The CDR3 is made up of 16 amino acids. The ends lost 6 bases at V and 3 bases at J; junction bases unmatched: 10.

This sequence joins TRBV29-1 and TRBJ2-7; the match to TRBD2 covers 9 bases. Germline V lookup: CDR1 SQVTM, CDR2 ANQGSEA. The CDR3 has 14 residues. V lost 6 bases to trimming and J lost 7 bases; unmatched junction nucleotides: 13. DNA of the CDR3: TGCAGCGTCAGACAGGCCGTAGGACTAGCGGAGCAGTACTTC. Amino acids: CSVRQAVGLAEQYF.

This clonotype has more than one count but fewer than ten. The chain links TRBV5-6 to TRBJ2-2; 8 bases line up with TRBD1. The germline V gene encodes CDR1 SGHDT and CDR2 YYEEEE. V lost 1 base and J lost 6; bases outside the gene matches: 8. CDR3 length: 16 amino acids. CDR3 protein: CASSLQWTGPPGELFF. For the CDR3, the DNA is TGTGCCAGCAGCTTGCAGTGGACAGGGCCCCCCGGGGAGCTGTTTTTT. Complete variable domain (other parts from reference TRBV5-6 and TRBJ2-2): DAGVTQSPTHLIKTRGQQVTLRCSPKSGHDTVSWYQQALGQGPQFIFQYYEEEERQRGNFPDRFSGHQFPNYSSELNVNALLLGDSALYLCASSLQWTGPPGELFFGEGSRLTVL.

This clonotype was observed many times. The chain couples TRBV2 to TRBJ2-1, with 13 bases aligning to TRBD2. CDR3 length: 15 residues. Germline trimming cut 7 bases from V and 4 bases from J; bases unmatched to any gene: 4. Germline CDR1 reads SNHLY; CDR2 reads FYNNEI. Here the CDR3 reads CASKPGLAGYNEQFF. The CDR3 nucleotides read TGTGCCAGCAAGCCGGGACTAGCGGGGTACAATGAGCAGTTCTTC.

This clonotype was seen many times. The chain carries TRBV3-1 and TRBJ2-1, with D possibly matching TRBD2 (5 bases). V was shortened by 2 bases and J by 3 bases, with 11 bases between the two germline ends. Germline CDR1 reads LGHDT; CDR2 reads YNNKEL (reference sequence). The CDR3 length is 15 residues. CDR3 sequence reads: CASSQWTPSYNEQFF. The CDR3, as DNA: TGTGCCAGCAGCCAATGGACTCCTAGCTACAATGAGCAGTTCTTC.

This clonotype occurred many times. The chain has TRBV29-1 and TRBJ1-4; the match to TRBD1 covers 7 bases. CDR3 size: 12 residues. V gave up 4 bases and J gave up 8 bases; unmatched junction bases: 4. Germline V gives CDR1 SQVTM, CDR2 ANQGSEA. CDR3 nucleotide sequence: TGCAGCGTTGGACAGGGACGCGAAAAACTGTTTTTT. It translates to CSVGQGREKLFF.

This clonotype was detected ten times or more. V usage is TRBV10-2 and J usage is TRBJ1-1; 7 nucleotides match TRBD1. The CDR3 is made up of 13 amino acids. Looked up from germline, CDR1 is WSHSY and CDR2 is SAAADI. The J segment lost 11 bases and the V segment lost 7 bases, leaving 13 bases of the junction unmatched. The CDR3 nucleotides are TGCGCCAGCAACCTTATACAGGGGCCCGGGGCTTTCTTT. Translating it yields CASNLIQGPGAFF.

This clonotype was found many times. The chain links TRBV18 to TRBJ1-1; TRBD1 aligns across 7 bases. The CDR3 length is 13 residues. The germline V gene has CDR1 KGHSH and CDR2 LQKENI. Germline trimming cut 8 bases from V and 3 bases from J; bases unmatched to any gene: 6. CDR3 amino acids: CASSSTGDTEAFF. CDR3 DNA sequence: TGTGCCAGCAGCTCCACAGGGGACACTGAAGCTTTCTTT. The entire variable domain, with the rest obtained from reference TRBV18 and TRBJ1-1, is as follows: NAGVMQNPRHLVRRRGQEARLRCSPMKGHSHVYWYRQLPEEGLKFMVYLQKENIIDESGMPKERFSAEFPKEGPSILRIQQVVRGDSAAYFCASSSTGDTEAFFGQGTRLTVV.

The sample holds many counts of this clonotype. The chain is built from TRBV19 and TRBJ2-5; TRBD1 agrees at 7 bases. V lost 3 bases to trimming and J lost 2 bases; unmatched junction nucleotides: 12. CDR1 and CDR2 (germline): LNHDA, SQIVND (reference sequence). The CDR3 extends over 17 amino acids. In DNA form, the CDR3 reads TGTGCCAGTAGTATTTCCCCCTTTCAGACAGGGCAAGAGACCCAGTACTTC. Translation gives CASSISPFQTGQETQYF. The full variable domain, rest sourced from reference TRBV19 and TRBJ2-5, is DGGITQSPKYLFRKEGQNVTLSCEQNLNHDAMYWYRQDPGQGLRLIYYSQIVNDFQKGDIAEGYSVSREKKESFPLTVTSAQKNPTAFYLCASSISPFQTGQETQYFGPGTRLLVL.

Many counts were recorded for this clonotype. V gene TRBV7-9 combines with J gene TRBJ1-4, with 8 nucleotides matching TRBD1. V lost 4 bases, J lost 7 bases, and 5 bases stayed unmatched. This CDR3 contains 14 residues. Germline V gene lookup returns CDR1 SEHNR and CDR2 FQNEAQ (reference sequence). CDR3 nucleotides: TGTGCCAGCAGCTCGACAGGGGTCCTTGAAAAACTGTTTTTT. As protein: CASSSTGVLEKLFF.

This clonotype has ten or more counts. The V call is TRBV7-8, the J call TRBJ2-7; D not resolved. The CDR3 covers 15 residues. Germline CDR1 SGHVS, CDR2 FQNEAQ. Between the trimmed V and J ends, which lost 5 bases and 7 bases, there was a span of 21 bases. CDR3 nucleotides: TGTGCCAGCAGCCCCGGACGGACGTCTTCCGGGGAGCAGTACTTC. Protein product: CASSPGRTSSGEQYF.

This clonotype has at least ten counts. The gene calls are TRBV28 and TRBJ2-4; D is uncertain. The CDR3 is 15 amino acids. With 3 bases removed from V and 2 bases from J, the gap between germline ends came to 11 bases. Germline V lookup: CDR1 MDHEN, CDR2 SYDVKM. CDR3 in amino acids: CASSFVARTKNIQYF. CDR3 bases: TGTGCCAGCAGTTTCGTGGCGCGGACCAAAAACATTCAGTACTTC.

There are many counts of this clonotype. This chain uses TRBV19 with TRBJ1-2; tentatively, D is TRBD1 (5 bases). The CDR3 extends over 14 amino acids. From germline, CDR1 is LNHDA and CDR2 SQIVND (reference sequence). V was shortened by 6 bases and J by 3 bases, with 14 bases between the two germline ends. The CDR3 DNA is TGTGCCAGTAGATCTGGGGCCAGGGACTATGGCTACACCTTC. It is translated as CASRSGARDYGYTF.

This clonotype was seen many times. The chain carries TRBV12-3 or TRBV12-4 and TRBJ2-3, with 7 bases that match TRBD1. Trimming cost V 5 bases and J 2 bases; bases outside gene matches: 7. The CDR3 spans 15 residues. CDR3 DNA sequence: TGTGCCAGCAGTAACGGGGACAGAGACACAGATACGCAGTATTTT. Protein: CASSNGDRDTDTQYF.

This clonotype was observed at least ten times. CDR3 in DNA: TGTGCCAGCAGTACCCCGGGACAGAACACTGAAGCTTTCTTT. Translating it yields CASSTPGQNTEAFF. The J gene is TRBJ1-1, the V gene TRBV28; weak D call: TRBD1 (6 bases). Trimming removed 5 bases from V and 1 base from J, with 11 bases in between. This CDR3 comprises 14 residues. Germline CDR1 is MDHEN and CDR2 is SYDVKM.

Concerning this clonotype: This may come from a read error, since a much larger clone is one base off. The chain is built from TRBV5-6 and TRBJ2-3, with D maybe TRBD1 (5 bases). The CDR3 has 15 residues. Deletions cut 4 bases from V and 3 bases from J, with 15 bases between. Germline CDR1 SGHDT, CDR2 YYEEEE. The CDR3 DNA reads TGTGCCAGCAGCCATGGACACGTTGGGACAGATACGCAGTATTTT. Its translation is CASSHGHVGTDTQYF.

In its sample, this clonotype was seen many times. The rearrangement joins TRBV20-1 to TRBJ2-6; D is perhaps TRBD1 or TRBD2 (5 bases each). From germline, CDR1 is DFQATT and CDR2 SNEGSKA (reference sequence). Trimming removed 6 bases from V and 0 bases from J, with 18 bases in between. The CDR3 totals 17 residues. The CDR3 sequence: CSARDARGPSGANVLTF. CDR3 in DNA: TGCAGTGCCCGTGACGCCCGGGGCCCCTCTGGGGCCAACGTCCTGACTTTC.

The chain combines TRBV19 with TRBJ2-1; 12 bases match TRBD2. CDR3 length equals 17 residues. V gave up 3 bases and J gave up 5 bases; unmatched junction bases: 8. Germline-derived CDR1 and CDR2 are LNHDA and SQIVND (reference sequence). As DNA, the CDR3 is TGTGCCAGTAGTATTTCTTTCAGACTAGCGGGGGACAATGAGCAGTTCTTC. This gives the protein CASSISFRLAGDNEQFF.